This T cell receptor beta chain was recovered during a study of cytomegalovirus exposure and HLA in healthy donors. A remark on this clone: Its antigen is not known.

Trimming cost V 6 bases and J 1 base, with 9 bases left between them. The germline CDR1 and CDR2 sequences are MNHEY and SVGAGI. This CDR3 contains 13 residues. 60 Vbeta and 13 Jbeta primers were used in PCR. Assay used: immunoSEQ multiplex PCR; TCRdb lists only in-frame clones, some missing. This sample yields about 96,000 clones, of which approximately 72% are seen a single time; over 12% belongs to the top ten. General study results and limits: Analysis performed later found approximately 17,000 TCR beta sequences associated with HLA alleles at 0.05 false discovery rate. Specificity for CMV antigens was confirmed in vitro for a few of the CMV-associated chains. By a later analysis, the bulk of CMV-associated TCR beta chains appeared HLA-restricted. Associated with cytomegalovirus, according to the listing, were about 160 TCR beta chains.

The receptor comes from a woman in her 70s in good health and CMV-seropositive. The specimen sequenced was PBMCs. The chain joins TRBV6-5 to TRBJ1-1, with no clear D. The chain's CDR3 is CASSFTANTEAFF. The CDR3 DNA reads as TGTGCCAGCAGCTTCACAGCGAACACTGAAGCTTTCTTT.